There are a few counts of the clone carrying this TCR beta chain. Its antigen is unidentified. This record belongs to a study of blood T cells in healthy people across ages. A J-beta primer mix and a sample-barcoded 5' primer were used in a second PCR of about 7 to 11 cycles. TCRdb re-called the 5' RACE reads through MiXCR, storing one row per CDR3 protein. This table has 1.5 million to 2 million distinct CDR3 sequences, about 32% appearing once. Regarding the study as a whole: Older age went with lower TCR beta diversity per million T cells, in a roughly linear way. Changes seen in expanded clonotypes were possibly confounded by donor CMV status left unknown.

In germline, CDR1 is ENHRY, CDR2 SYGVKD. V lost 2 bases, J lost 5 bases, and 10 bases stayed unmatched. CDR3 length: 18 residues. The rearrangement uses TRBV10-3 and TRBJ2-5; 14 nucleotides agree with TRBD2. The TCR was taken from a woman aged 30 to 39 in good health. The sequenced sample consisted of blood. The CDR3 spells CAISEEIGLAGGFETQYF. CDR3 coding DNA: TGTGCCATCAGTGAGGAAATAGGACTAGCGGGAGGTTTTGAGACCCAGTACTTC.